The 32 T cell receptor beta chains below come from one sample, sequenced in a study of CD8+CD57+ T cells in acquired aplastic anemia. TCR beta VDJ and CDR3 were profiled, and genomic DNA was the template. Using its own MiXCR run on the reads, TCRdb lists one record per CDR3 protein. Of roughly 160,000 distinct CDR3 sequences listed, around 60% are singletons. Sequenced input: sorted CD4+, CD8+, or CD8+CD57+ T cells (not recorded which) from PBMCs. These receptors were taken from a human donor in good health.

The table lists this clonotype with many counts. The genes are TRBV4-1 and TRBJ1-5, with a tentative D call TRBD1 (5 bases). The germline V gene encodes CDR1 MGHRA and CDR2 YSYEKL. The CDR3 sequence is 15 residues long. V was cut by 1 base and J by 3 bases, with 10 bases left in between. CDR3 residues: CASSQAQGYNQPQHF. The CDR3 bases are TGCGCCAGCAGCCAAGCTCAGGGTTACAATCAGCCCCAGCATTTT.

J is TRBJ2-5 and V is TRBV20-1; unclear D gene. Trimming removed 3 bases from V and 4 bases from J, with 12 bases in between. The CDR3 is 13 residues long. Germline CDR1 DFQATT, CDR2 SNEGSKA (reference sequence). Written as DNA, the CDR3 is TGCAGTGCTAGCGATATGACGACAGAGACCCAGTACTTC. Encoded protein: CSASDMTTETQYF.

This chain uses TRBV5-5 with TRBJ2-1, with no clear D. CDR1 is SGHKS, CDR2 YYEKEE, per germline (reference sequence). The CDR3 sequence is 12 residues long. Trimming left V 4 bases short and J 7 bases short, with 9 bases between. CDR3 bases: TGTGCCAGCAGCCGGACCTCAAATGAGCAGTTCTTC. It translates to CASSRTSNEQFF.

The rearrangement uses TRBV27 and TRBJ2-7, with D possibly matching TRBD2 (6 bases). Germline CDR1 and CDR2: MNHEY and SMNVEV (reference sequence). The CDR3 has 17 residues. The germline V and J ends were trimmed by 5 bases and 2 bases, with 22 bases remaining between them. The CDR3 here is CASSGARREVGAYEQYF. CDR3 bases: TGTGCCAGCAGTGGAGCGCGCAGGGAGGTGGGTGCCTACGAGCAGTACTTC.

On this clonotype: One base away lies a much larger clone, so this may be a sequencing read error. V usage is TRBV7-8 and J usage is TRBJ2-7; D gene unclear. Germline V lookup: CDR1 SGHVS, CDR2 FQNEAQ. The CDR3 contains 16 residues. The CDR3 nucleotides are TGTGCCAGCAGCGCTAGGACCCGACTCCTCTCCTACGGGCAGTACTTC. Protein: CASSARTRLLSYGQYF.

The chain joins TRBV10-3 to TRBJ1-1, with D uncertain. V was clipped by 11 bases and J by 0 bases, with 19 bases between them. Germline CDR1 ENHRY, CDR2 SYGVKD. The CDR3 is 15 residues long. CDR3 in amino acids: CASRAGWGVNTEAFF. For the CDR3, the DNA is TGTGCCTCACGGGCCGGTTGGGGAGTGAACACTGAAGCTTTCTTT.

V gene TRBV19 combines with J gene TRBJ2-1, with 10 bases that match TRBD2. Germline values: CDR1 LNHDA, CDR2 SQIVND (reference sequence). This CDR3 comprises 15 residues. Trimming at V came to 5 bases and at J to 5 bases, leaving 6 bases not matched to a gene. The CDR3 is CASSVSGGAHNEQFF. The DNA for the CDR3 is TGTGCCAGTAGTGTGAGCGGGGGGGCCCACAATGAGCAGTTCTTC.

The sample holds many counts of this clonotype. The chain's CDR3 is CASSEYSGNTIYF. As DNA, the CDR3 is TGTGCCAGCAGTGAATATTCAGGAAACACCATATATTTT. The chain uses TRBV25-1 and TRBJ1-3; D ambiguous. Per the germline V gene, CDR1 is MGHDK and CDR2 is SYGVNS. V gave up 0 bases and J gave up 4 bases, with 4 bases separating them. The CDR3 has 13 amino acids.

To note about this clonotype: This may be a read error: a much more frequent sequence differs by one nucleotide. The V gene is TRBV6-6, the J gene TRBJ1-3, with 7 bases fitting TRBD1. The CDR3 has 14 residues. Per germline, CDR1 MNHNY and CDR2 SVGAGI (reference sequence). CDR3 coding DNA: TGTGCCAGCAGACTGACAGGGTCTGGAAGCACCATATATTTT. Translated: CASRLTGSGSTIYF.

The chain recombines TRBV19 with TRBJ1-6; D might be TRBD1 (6 bases). This CDR3 spans 17 amino acids. CDR1 is LNHDA and CDR2 is SQIVND in the germline V gene (reference sequence). V shed 4 bases and J shed 0 bases, with 13 bases lying between them. The CDR3 DNA reads TGTGCCAGTAGTAGAGGACAGCTGAGCTCCTATAATTCACCCCTCCACTTT. It yields the protein CASSRGQLSSYNSPLHF.

This clonotype was seen at least ten times. The genes are TRBV7-9 and TRBJ2-1; D could derive from TRBD1 or TRBD2 (5 bases each). Trimming removed 2 bases from V and 7 bases from J, with 18 bases in between. Germline-derived CDR1 and CDR2 are SEHNR and FQNEAQ (reference sequence). The CDR3 extends over 16 amino acids. The DNA of the CDR3 is TGTGCCAGCAGCTTACGAGGGGTGAGGTCTGAGAATGAGCAGTTCTTC. Its protein is CASSLRGVRSENEQFF.

This clonotype was detected ten times or more. The V and J genes are TRBV4-3 and TRBJ2-5, with no clear D. This CDR3 spans 15 amino acids. The V end was cut by 0 bases, the J end by 3 bases, with 11 bases between. Germline V gives CDR1 LGHNA, CDR2 YSLEER. CDR3 bases: TGCGCCAGCAGCCAAGATTGGGTTTCGGAAGAGACCCAGTACTTC. It yields the protein CASSQDWVSEETQYF.

V is TRBV7-8 and J is TRBJ2-3; D is ambiguous. Between the trimmed V and J ends, which lost 7 bases and 4 bases, there was a span of 9 bases. The length of the CDR3 is 12 residues. Germline V gene sequence: CDR1 SGHVS, CDR2 FQNEAQ. The CDR3 here is CASNVGPDTQYF. For the CDR3, the DNA is TGTGCCAGCAACGTAGGGCCAGATACGCAGTATTTT. Drawing the rest from reference TRBV7-8 and TRBJ2-3, the complete variable domain is GAGVSQSPRYKVAKRGQDVALRCDPISGHVSLFWYQQALGQGPEFLTYFQNEAQLDKSGLPSDRFFAERPEGSVSTLKIQRTQQEDSAVYLCASNVGPDTQYFGPGTRLTVL.

This sequence joins TRBV7-9 and TRBJ1-3, with D possibly being TRBD1 (5 bases). The CDR3 spans 12 residues. CDR1 and CDR2 from the germline V gene are SEHNR and FQNEAQ (reference sequence). V lost 5 bases and J 9 bases, leaving 11 bases between the germline ends. The CDR3 DNA sequence: TGTGCCAGCAGCCCGGACGGGGGCACCATATATTTT. As protein: CASSPDGGTIYF.

The DNA of the CDR3 is TGCAGTGCTAGACCCTGGACAGAGGGGAACACTGAAGCTTTCTTT. Protein: CSARPWTEGNTEAFF. The chain couples TRBV20-1 to TRBJ1-1, with D perhaps matching TRBD1 (6 bases). V lost 2 bases, J lost 1 base, and 14 bases lay in between. Germline V gene data show CDR1 as DFQATT and CDR2 as SNEGSKA (reference sequence). CDR3 size: 15 residues.

The V call is TRBV5-8, the J call TRBJ2-1; 8 bases align to TRBD2. The germline V gene encodes CDR1 SGHTS and CDR2 YDEGEE. The length of the CDR3 is 16 residues. The ends lost 1 base at V and 8 bases at J; junction bases unmatched: 11. The DNA of the CDR3 is TGTGCCAGCAGCTTGCAGAACGGGAGGGGGAAGGATGAGCAGTTCTTC. It yields the protein CASSLQNGRGKDEQFF.

This clonotype was recorded a few times. The chain uses TRBV7-9 and TRBJ2-3, with 9 bases fitting TRBD1. This CDR3 has 17 amino acids. Germline lookup yields CDR1 SEHNR and CDR2 FQNEAQ (reference sequence). The V segment lost 4 bases and the J segment 2 bases; nucleotides outside the gene matches: 10. The CDR3 loop reads CASSYSLGQGPTDTQYF. The CDR3 nucleotides are TGTGCCAGCAGCTACAGCCTAGGACAGGGGCCCACAGATACGCAGTATTTT.

This chain connects TRBV20-1 to TRBJ2-5; D gene unclear. The CDR3 length is 13 residues. Trimming removed 5 bases at V and 1 base at J, with 11 bases between. Germline CDR1 DFQATT, CDR2 SNEGSKA (reference sequence). The CDR3 nucleotides are TGCAGTGCTCTACGAGACGTCCAAGAGACCCAGTACTTC. Protein: CSALRDVQETQYF.

The rearrangement joins TRBV20-1 to TRBJ2-7; D gene ambiguous. The CDR3 covers 12 residues. V was cut by 6 bases and J by 2 bases, with 11 bases left in between. Germline V gene data show CDR1 as DFQATT and CDR2 as SNEGSKA (reference sequence). The DNA for the CDR3 is TGCAGTGCGGCGCTTGGGACCTACGAGCAGTACTTC. It is translated as CSAALGTYEQYF.

This rearrangement joins TRBV7-8 to TRBJ2-2, with TRBD2 identical over 12 bases. Germline CDR1 and CDR2: SGHVS and FQNEAQ. With 5 bases clipped from V and 5 bases from J, the junction kept 9 bases outside the gene matches. The CDR3 is 17 residues long. DNA of the CDR3: TGTGCCAGCAGCCCTCGACTAGCGGGAGTAGGTACCGGGGAGCTGTTTTTT. Its protein is CASSPRLAGVGTGELFF.

The rearrangement joins TRBV20-1 to TRBJ2-5; D is ambiguous. The V gene's germline CDR1 is DFQATT and CDR2 SNEGSKA (reference sequence). The CDR3 is made up of 12 amino acids. V dropped 3 bases and J dropped 5 bases, with 10 bases sitting between them. This CDR3 is CSARGYRETQYF. The CDR3 nucleotides are TGCAGTGCTAGGGGGTATCGGGAGACCCAGTACTTC.

This clonotype was seen repeatedly, ten times or more. The rearrangement joins TRBV7-9 to TRBJ2-3; no reliable D call. This CDR3 is built from 12 residues. Trimming cost V 5 bases and J 6 bases, with 9 bases left between them. Germline V gene data show CDR1 as SEHNR and CDR2 as FQNEAQ (reference sequence). The chain's CDR3 is CASSRGGDTQYF. The CDR3 DNA is TGTGCCAGCAGCCGAGGTGGGGATACGCAGTATTTT.

V gene TRBV19 combines with J gene TRBJ2-1; the match to TRBD2 covers 11 bases. The CDR3 is 16 amino acids. Germline V gene lookup returns CDR1 LNHDA and CDR2 SQIVND (reference sequence). Unmatched junction bases numbered 9, after V lost 7 bases and J lost 4 bases. The CDR3 bases are TGTGCCAGTACTAGCGGGGGGTGGGGGGGATACAATGAGCAGTTCTTC. It encodes CASTSGGWGGYNEQFF.

The rearrangement links TRBV29-1 to TRBJ1-1; weak D call: TRBD1 (6 bases). CDR1 and CDR2 (germline): SQVTM, ANQGSEA. V lost 6 bases and J lost 3, with 14 bases in between. This CDR3 is built from 13 residues. In DNA form, the CDR3 reads TGCAGCGTCCCCAACACAGGGTACACTGAAGCTTTCTTT. This sequence encodes CSVPNTGYTEAFF.

V usage is TRBV19 and J usage is TRBJ2-3; D remains ambiguous. The CDR3 is 12 residues long. V was trimmed by 6 bases and J by 13 bases, leaving 17 bases between them. Germline CDR1 and CDR2: LNHDA and SQIVND (reference sequence). CDR3 bases: TGTGCCAGTAGGTCCGAGACACTTTTGGAGTATTTT. Protein product: CASRSETLLEYF.

This clonotype was seen a few times. In DNA, the CDR3 is TGCAGTGCTAGAGGGACATTCGGGCGCGAGCAGTACTTC. It yields the protein CSARGTFGREQYF. The chain links TRBV20-1 to TRBJ2-7; a weak D match, TRBD1 (5 bases). The germline gives CDR1 DFQATT, CDR2 SNEGSKA (reference sequence). The germline V and J ends were trimmed by 1 base and 6 bases, with 13 bases remaining between them. The CDR3 loop spans 13 amino acids.

The J gene is TRBJ2-7, the V gene TRBV20-1; the match to TRBD1 covers 7 bases. Per the germline V gene, CDR1 is DFQATT and CDR2 is SNEGSKA (reference sequence). This CDR3 contains 13 residues. With V trimmed by 6 bases and J by 5 bases, 10 bases remained unmatched. The CDR3 here is CSARQGATNEQYF. The CDR3 DNA is TGCAGTGCCAGACAGGGCGCCACTAACGAGCAGTACTTC.

This chain links TRBV2 with TRBJ2-1; TRBD1 aligns across 10 bases. The J segment lost 7 bases and the V segment lost 5 bases, leaving 5 bases of the junction unmatched. Per germline, CDR1 SNHLY and CDR2 FYNNEI. This CDR3 contains 14 residues. The CDR3 DNA reads as TGTGCCAGCAGTCGACAGGGGGCGGGAAATGAGCAGTTCTTC. Translating gives CASSRQGAGNEQFF.

This clonotype was recorded at least ten times. V usage is TRBV15 and J usage is TRBJ2-5; 7 bases align to TRBD2. Losses at the gene ends were 1 base for V and 4 bases for J; bases not matched to a gene: 18. Germline assignment: CDR1 LNHNV and CDR2 YYDKDF (reference sequence). This CDR3 is 19 amino acids long. CDR3 region: CATSRGSGKGGRWSETQYF. DNA for the CDR3: TGTGCCACCAGCAGAGGGAGCGGGAAGGGTGGGAGGTGGTCAGAGACCCAGTACTTC.

V and J are TRBV10-3 and TRBJ2-7; 10 bases are shared with TRBD2. The length of the CDR3 is 15 residues. J gave up 3 bases and V 2 bases, and 4 bases lay outside the gene matches. Germline V gene lookup returns CDR1 ENHRY and CDR2 SYGVKD. The DNA for the CDR3 is TGTGCCATCAGTGAGCCTTGGACTAGCGGCTACGAGCAGTACTTC. Translation gives CAISEPWTSGYEQYF.

As to this clonotype: One end of the junction varies from germline; a read error may be responsible. The rearrangement links TRBV5-1 to TRBJ1-2, with 7 positions matching TRBD1. The germline gives CDR1 SGHRS, CDR2 YFSETQ. The CDR3 covers 12 residues. CDR3 residues: CASSARPETGFF. DNA of the CDR3: TGCGCCAGCAGTGCTAGACCTGAGACAGGGTTTTTC.

This chain links TRBV29-1 with TRBJ2-5; D ambiguous. This CDR3 comprises 12 residues. CDR1 and CDR2 from the germline V gene are SQVTM and ANQGSEA. This CDR3 is CTLRGGQETQYF. The DNA for the CDR3 is TGCACCCTTCGCGGCGGACAAGAGACCCAGTACTTC.